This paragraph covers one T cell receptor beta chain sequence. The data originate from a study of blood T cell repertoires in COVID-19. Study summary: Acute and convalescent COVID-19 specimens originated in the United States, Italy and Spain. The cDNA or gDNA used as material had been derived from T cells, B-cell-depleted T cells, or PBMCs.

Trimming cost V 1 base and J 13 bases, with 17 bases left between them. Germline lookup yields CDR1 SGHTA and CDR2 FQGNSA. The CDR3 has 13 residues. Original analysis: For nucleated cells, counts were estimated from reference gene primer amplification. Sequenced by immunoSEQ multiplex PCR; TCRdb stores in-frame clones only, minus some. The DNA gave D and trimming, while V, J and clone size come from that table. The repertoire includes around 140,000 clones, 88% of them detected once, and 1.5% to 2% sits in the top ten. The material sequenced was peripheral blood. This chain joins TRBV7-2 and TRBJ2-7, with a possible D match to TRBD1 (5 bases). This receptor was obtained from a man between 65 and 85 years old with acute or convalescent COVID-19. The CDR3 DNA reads TGTGCCAGCAGCTTAGTCTCCCAGGGCCATACATACTTC. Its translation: CASSLVSQGHTYF.